This T cell receptor (beta chain) was found in a study of T cell responses to AZD1222 COVID-19 vaccine. Study-wide findings and caveats: The study identified only five to seven AZD1222 recipients as seropositive at baseline. Donors were mostly white British, more females; clonal diversity possibly underestimated.

Sequencing was performed with immunoSEQ multiplex PCR; in TCRdb, only in-frame clones are kept and a portion is missing. The table records over 100,000 clones, more than 85% of them present only once. To note about this clone: What it binds is unknown.

Germline CDR1 reads MNHNY; CDR2 reads SVGAGI (reference sequence). This CDR3 has 14 amino acids. Deletions cut 2 bases from V and 2 bases from J, with 8 bases between. Sample: peripheral blood, taken on day 0 of AZD1222 vaccination. This sequence joins TRBV6-6 and TRBJ2-3; the D is unclear. This receptor was obtained from an adult in good health. Written as DNA, the CDR3 is TGTGCCAGCAGTTACCGATCATACACAGATACGCAGTATTTT. Its translation is CASSYRSYTDTQYF.